This T cell receptor (beta chain) was documented in a study of cytomegalovirus exposure and HLA in healthy donors. Points from the study as a whole: A subsequent analysis found that TCR clusters from the first cohort also tended to co-occur in the approximately 130 validation repertoires, with 90% to 95% of cluster scores above 0.

Per germline, CDR1 LNHDA and CDR2 SQIVND (reference sequence). The V end lost 4 bases, the J end lost 10 bases, and 14 bases lay between the germline ends. CDR3 length: 13 residues. Here immunoSEQ multiplex PCR was the method, and the copy in TCRdb shows in-frame clones only, minus some. The sample shows hundreds of thousands of clones, approximately 80% of them seen only once. As regards this clone: Antigen specificity is unknown.

Sequenced input: PBMCs. This receptor was identified in a woman aged 25 to 39 in good health and CMV-seropositive. J is TRBJ2-1 and V is TRBV19; maybe TRBD1 (7 bases). CDR3 sequence reads: CASSTQGGREQFF. CDR3 DNA: TGTGCCAGTAGTACTCAGGGGGGTCGAGAGCAGTTCTTC.